Detailed here is one T cell receptor (beta chain). Its antigen is currently not known. No base quality values were provided; no much bigger clone lies one nucleotide off. Libraries were built with the immunoSEQ multiplex PCR assay. The hsTCRB Kit was used according to the manufacturer's protocol to amplify rearranged TCR beta chain sequences. TCRB libraries were sequenced on an Illumina MiSeq. The authors' pipeline ran thus. The proprietary platform of the kit vendor was used for demultiplexing, trimming and gene mapping. TCRdb mirrors the immuneACCESS table, restricted to in-frame sequences. Some clones are absent from its copies; in checked studies, under half trace to an unresolved V gene, and the reason for the others is unknown. D and trimming were read from the DNA, whereas the V and J calls and clone size are those reported in that table. The sample yields tens of thousands of clones; roughly 80% were counted once. Of the sample, around 1.9% is held by the ten largest clones.

The sample comes from a study of a mutant IDH1 vaccine in newly diagnosed glioma (dated by TCRdb to about 2021). Looking at the study overall: Of the approximately 35 treated patients, around 60% were male and about 40% were female, and a mean age of roughly 41 years was recorded. Prior to enrollment, patients had been given standard therapy consisting of radiotherapy alone, temozolomide alone, or radiochemotherapy with temozolomide, with the combination given to most patients. Peripheral blood was collected at six visits: V03 (baseline), V05, V07, V10, V12 and V13. For exploratory analyses, longitudinal TCRB deep sequencing was carried out in 25 treated patients wherever samples were available. The full study reports these points: Changes in the top peripheral T cell clonotypes picked up by TCRB sequencing did not appear to be linked to pseudoprogression. The authors noted that analyses of patient blood samples could not be reproduced because of sample limitations. Selection of PBMC samples for TCRB deep sequencing was based on availability. Immune responses induced by the vaccine were seen in around 93% of patients across multiple MHC alleles.

The meaning of the sample's time point label: baseline, week 1 (first vaccination visit). This specimen's treatment or condition label, interpreted: pre-vaccination baseline after standard-of-care therapy. Newly diagnosed WHO grade 3 or 4 IDH1-mutant astrocytomas showing loss of nuclear ATRX were present in the donors. The samples were drawn from NOA16, a multicentre, single-arm, open-label phase I trial in Germany that tested a mutant IDH1 peptide vaccine in humans for the first time. For immunogenicity testing, the blood drawn at visit V03 was used as the baseline sample. Genomic DNA for TCRB sequencing was extracted from EDTA blood using the DNeasy Blood and Tissue Kit. There are 15 amino acids in the CDR3, from cysteine to phenylalanine inclusive. This entry keeps only the CDR3 DNA: 45 bases, framed from base 1. CDR1 and CDR2 were assigned from the germline V gene (reference sequence) as SGHKS and YYEKEE. For this chain, trimming is 2 bases at the V end and 6 bases at the J end, and the number of junction bases without a gene match is 5.

The material was PBMCs, obtained from a glioma patient treated with radiotherapy, temozolomide or both. This clonotype originated in a woman between 35 and 50 years old with glioma. The chain links TRBV5-5 with TRBJ1-6, and 7 junction bases match TRBD1. The sequenced DNA is TGTGCCAGCAGCTTAACAGGGGTGCGTAATTCACCCCTCCACTTT. The translation is CASSLTGVRNSPLHF. Joined to the reference TRBV5-5 and TRBJ1-6 proteins, this CDR3 gives the full variable domain: DAGVTQSPTHLIKTRGQQVTLRCSPISGHKSVSWYQQVLGQGPQFIFQYYEKEERGRGNFPDRFSARQFPNYSSELNVNALLLGDSALYLCASSLTGVRNSPLHFGNGTRLTVT.